Shown below are 29 T cell receptor beta chains from a single sample sequenced in a study of PD-1 blockade in classical Hodgkin lymphoma (dated by TCRdb to the early 2020s). The receptor library was made with the immunoSEQ multiplex PCR assay. In TCRdb, the immuneACCESS table is reduced to in-frame sequences with V and J assigned. These tables do not hold every clone; where another copy was compared, an unresolved V gene accounts for under half, and the others remain unexplained. The sample table shows some 10,000 clones, and 85% are seen once. More than 25% of the sample goes to the ten largest clones. The time point label, as the study defines it: cycle 1 day 1 (C1D1), immediately before nivolumab initiation. Relapse after autologous stem cell transplantation had occurred in all trial patients, and cohorts A, B and C were distinguished by prior brentuximab vedotin exposure. The sequenced sample was peripheral blood mononuclear cells (PBMCs), obtained at baseline. The receptors stem from a human donor with classical Hodgkin lymphoma.

The rearrangement uses TRBV6-6 and TRBJ1-4; 7 nucleotides line up with TRBD1. Trimming took 6 bases from V and 6 from J; bases not matched to a gene: 10. Germline values: CDR1 MNHNY, CDR2 SVGAGI (reference sequence). The length of the CDR3 is 15 residues. CDR3 sequence: CASRPKRGGYEKLFF. The CDR3 DNA follows: TGTGCCAGCAGACCAAAACGAGGGGGCTATGAAAAACTGTTTTTT.

This clone turned up a few times. At the DNA level, this CDR3 is encoded by other sequences in the same sample as well. The V call is TRBV5-1, the J call TRBJ1-2; 7 bases are a match to TRBD1. The CDR3 is made up of 14 amino acids. V lost 3 bases, J lost 6 bases, and 8 bases stayed unmatched. Germline CDR1 SGHRS, CDR2 YFSETQ. This CDR3 is CASSSAGGADGYTF. The CDR3 DNA follows: TGCGCCAGCAGCTCGGCAGGGGGAGCGGATGGCTACACCTTC.

V gene TRBV2 combines with J gene TRBJ2-3; 10 nucleotides agree with TRBD2. The germline gives CDR1 SNHLY, CDR2 FYNNEI. J gave up 4 bases and V 5 bases, and 3 bases lay outside the gene matches. There are 14 residues in the CDR3. CDR3 loop: CASSRSGGADTQYF. CDR3 bases: TGTGCCAGCAGTCGGAGCGGGGGGGCAGATACGCAGTATTTT.

CDR3 loop: CASSQQISNTEAFF. The CDR3 bases are TGCGCCAGCAGTCAACAGATTTCCAACACTGAAGCTTTCTTT. This chain connects TRBV4-1 to TRBJ1-1; D call uncertain. Trimming stripped 6 bases from V and 2 bases from J, with 13 bases between. The CDR3 extends over 14 amino acids. Germline CDR1 MGHRA, CDR2 YSYEKL.

The CDR3 nucleotides are TGTGCCAGCAGTGAAGTCAGGGGGGAGCAGTACTTC. This encodes CASSEVRGEQYF. The V and J genes are TRBV2 and TRBJ2-7; TRBD1 agrees at 7 bases. Germline V gene lookup returns CDR1 SNHLY and CDR2 FYNNEI. CDR3 length: 12 amino acids. J gave up 7 bases and V 1 base, and 1 base lay outside the gene matches.

This clone was seen a few times. This chain links TRBV7-9 with TRBJ1-1, with D possibly being TRBD1 (5 bases). This CDR3 spans 13 amino acids. V was clipped by 10 bases and J by 0 bases, with 12 bases between them. The V gene's germline CDR1 is SEHNR and CDR2 FQNEAQ (reference sequence). In DNA, the CDR3 is TGTGCCACCTCCGGGGGGGTGAACACTGAAGCTTTCTTT. It translates to CATSGGVNTEAFF.

This clone showed up just a few times. The rearrangement links TRBV6-5 to TRBJ1-2, with 8 bases fitting TRBD1. Germline V gene data show CDR1 as MNHEY and CDR2 as SVGAGI. The CDR3 loop spans 12 amino acids. Trimming at V came to 5 bases and at J to 7 bases, leaving 3 bases not matched to a gene. The CDR3 spells CASSHRGSGYTF. DNA of the CDR3: TGTGCCAGCAGTCACAGGGGGAGTGGCTACACCTTC.

The chain employs TRBV5-4 and TRBJ1-1; D remains unclear. The V gene's germline CDR1 is SGHNT and CDR2 YYREEE (reference sequence). V lost 4 bases and J lost 0, with 19 bases in between. The CDR3 consists of 17 residues. This chain's CDR3 is CASSRAGGVGMNTEAFF. Here the CDR3 DNA reads TGTGCCAGCAGCCGGGCAGGAGGAGTGGGGATGAACACTGAAGCTTTCTTT.

The rearrangement links TRBV29-1 to TRBJ2-3, with TRBD2 as a possible D gene (5 bases). Trimming shortened V by 3 bases and J by 3 bases, and 16 bases separated the two germline ends. Germline CDR1 SQVTM, CDR2 ANQGSEA. The CDR3 runs to 15 residues. The CDR3 spells CSVEGGEGITDTQYF. CDR3 nucleotides: TGCAGCGTTGAGGGCGGCGAGGGTATAACAGATACGCAGTATTTT.

This clone was counted a few times. The chain uses TRBV14 and TRBJ2-7, with a tentative D call TRBD1 (6 bases). Germline values: CDR1 SGHDN, CDR2 FVKESK. Trimming left V 1 base short and J 0 bases short, with 10 bases between. The CDR3 has 15 amino acids. CDR3 residues: CASSQAPGHSYEQYF. The CDR3 DNA reads TGTGCCAGCAGCCAAGCCCCGGGACACTCCTACGAGCAGTACTTC.

This chain connects TRBV19 to TRBJ1-5; D call uncertain. V lost 3 bases, J lost 2 bases, and 14 bases lay in between. The CDR3 has 16 residues. CDR1 is LNHDA, CDR2 SQIVND, per germline (reference sequence). CDR3 loop: CASSIGRRSGNQPQHF. As DNA, the CDR3 is TGTGCCAGTAGTATTGGCAGAAGGAGTGGCAATCAGCCCCAGCATTTT.

This clone was seen only once. The chain couples TRBV5-5 to TRBJ2-7; D call uncertain. V was pared by 4 bases and J by 1 base, with 6 bases between. CDR3 length: 12 residues. Germline values: CDR1 SGHKS, CDR2 YYEKEE (reference sequence). The CDR3 region is CASSPLSYEQYF. The CDR3 DNA sequence: TGTGCCAGCAGCCCTCTATCCTACGAGCAGTACTTC.

The gene calls are TRBV5-4 and TRBJ1-4; 7 bases agree with TRBD1. Trimming cost V 2 bases and J 8 bases; bases outside gene matches: 3. This CDR3 is built from 13 residues. Germline V gene data show CDR1 as SGHNT and CDR2 as YYREEE (reference sequence). In DNA form, the CDR3 reads TGTGCCAGCAGCTTATACAGGGGAGAAAAACTGTTTTTT. Its protein product is CASSLYRGEKLFF.

This sequence joins TRBV27 and TRBJ2-6, with D possibly being TRBD1 (5 bases). V shed 3 bases and J shed 2 bases, with 11 bases lying between them. CDR3 length: 16 residues. From germline, CDR1 is MNHEY and CDR2 SMNVEV (reference sequence). The CDR3 reads CASSFFGRAGANVLTF. DNA for the CDR3: TGTGCCAGCAGTTTTTTTGGCAGGGCTGGGGCCAACGTCCTGACTTTC. The full variable domain, its missing parts supplied by reference TRBV27 and TRBJ2-6, is EAQVTQNPRYLITVTGKKLTVTCSQNMNHEYMSWYRQDPGLGLRQIYYSMNVEVTDKGDVPEGYKVSRKEKRNFPLILESPSPNQTSLYFCASSFFGRAGANVLTFGAGSRLTVL.

This clone was recorded once. This chain joins TRBV28 and TRBJ2-1, with TRBD2 identical over 7 bases. V gave up 6 bases and J gave up 6 bases; unmatched junction bases: 5. The CDR3 loop spans 13 amino acids. Per the germline V gene, CDR1 is MDHEN and CDR2 is SYDVKM. Written as DNA, the CDR3 is TGTGCCAGCAGCCGGACTAGAGCCAATGAGCAGTTCTTC. Translating it yields CASSRTRANEQFF. Using reference TRBV28 and TRBJ2-1 for the parts outside the CDR3, the full variable domain is DVKVTQSSRYLVKRTGEKVFLECVQDMDHENMFWYRQDPGLGLRLIYFSYDVKMKEKGDIPEGYSVSREKKERFSLILESASTNQTSMYLCASSRTRANEQFFGPGTRLTVL.

This clone has only a few counts. J is TRBJ1-2 and V is TRBV6-5; no definite D call. V was cut by 6 bases and J by 3 bases, with 11 bases left in between. Germline V CDR1 and CDR2: MNHEY, SVGAGI. The CDR3 length is 13 residues. The CDR3 protein is CASRKAPDYGYTF. CDR3 nucleotides: TGTGCCAGCAGAAAAGCACCGGACTATGGCTACACCTTC.

V usage is TRBV7-3 and J usage is TRBJ2-2; the D gene is possibly TRBD1 (6 bases). Trimming took off 1 base at V and 7 bases at J, with 13 bases between the two ends. In germline, CDR1 is SGHTA, CDR2 FQGTGA. The CDR3 has 15 amino acids. The CDR3 sequence is CASSLMGASFGELFF. The CDR3 DNA sequence: TGTGCCAGCAGCTTAATGGGGGCCTCGTTCGGGGAGCTGTTTTTT. The variable domain in full, with the rest retrieved from reference TRBV7-3 and TRBJ2-2, is GAGVSQTPSNKVTEKGKYVELRCDPISGHTALYWYRQSLGQGPEFLIYFQGTGAADDSGLPNDRFFAVRPEGSVSTLKIQRTERGDSAVYLCASSLMGASFGELFFGEGSRLTVL.

V and J are TRBV28 and TRBJ2-7; either TRBD1 or TRBD2 may supply D (5 bases each). The CDR3 has 14 amino acids. The germline CDR1 and CDR2 sequences are MDHEN and SYDVKM. Trimming left V 3 bases short and J 5 bases short, with 14 bases between. CDR3 sequence reads: CASSFPGAMNEQYF. The CDR3 DNA reads as TGTGCCAGCAGTTTTCCCGGGGCAATGAACGAGCAGTACTTC.

V gene TRBV2 combines with J gene TRBJ2-6; D gene uncertain. The CDR3 has 17 amino acids. The germline V and J ends were trimmed by 2 bases and 0 bases, with 11 bases remaining between them. CDR1 and CDR2 from the germline V gene are SNHLY and FYNNEI. In DNA form, the CDR3 reads TGTGCCAGCAGTGAAACGGCCAGGAGCTCTGGGGCCAACGTCCTGACTTTC. It specifies CASSETARSSGANVLTF.

The sample holds one count of this clone. CDR3 sequence: CASSLAGANVLTF. CDR3 nucleotides: TGTGCCAGCAGCTTGGCTGGGGCCAACGTCCTGACTTTC. This chain connects TRBV5-6 to TRBJ2-6; no firm D call. V shed 0 bases and J shed 2 bases, with 0 bases lying between them. Germline lookup yields CDR1 SGHDT and CDR2 YYEEEE. The CDR3 is 13 residues long.

The rearrangement links TRBV13 to TRBJ2-4; D could derive from TRBD1 or TRBD2 (5 bases each). This CDR3 has 13 amino acids. In germline, CDR1 is PRHDT, CDR2 FYEKMQ (reference sequence). Between the trimmed V and J ends, which lost 3 bases and 5 bases, there was a span of 8 bases. The CDR3 is CASSFRDENIQYF. The CDR3 DNA sequence: TGTGCCAGCAGCTTCCGGGACGAAAACATTCAGTACTTC. The full variable domain, in which reference TRBV13 and TRBJ2-4 provide the parts outside the CDR3, is AAGVIQSPRHLIKEKRETATLKCYPIPRHDTVYWYQQGPGQDPQFLISFYEKMQSDKGSIPDRFSAQQFSDYHSELNMSSLELGDSALYFCASSFRDENIQYFGAGTRLSVL.

The gene calls are TRBV7-9 and TRBJ2-7, with a weak D call TRBD2 (5 bases). Trimming took 1 base from V and 6 from J, leaving 13 bases between them. There are 14 residues in the CDR3. Germline CDR1 reads SEHNR; CDR2 reads FQNEAQ (reference sequence). CDR3 residues: CASSLESHSVEQYF. The DNA of the CDR3 is TGTGCCAGCAGCTTAGAGTCTCATAGCGTCGAGCAGTACTTC.

The chain has TRBV5-4 and TRBJ2-3; tentatively, D is TRBD2 (6 bases). Germline loops: CDR1 SGHNT, CDR2 YYREEE (reference sequence). V shed 2 bases and J shed 6 bases, with 10 bases lying between them. The CDR3 is 13 amino acids. CDR3 loop: CASSFPSADTQYF. In DNA form, the CDR3 reads TGTGCCAGCAGCTTTCCTAGCGCGGATACGCAGTATTTT.

This chain uses TRBV7-3 with TRBJ2-3; the D is unclear. Germline lookup yields CDR1 SGHTA and CDR2 FQGTGA. The CDR3 sequence is 14 residues long. V was cut by 2 bases and J by 0 bases, with 6 bases left in between. CDR3 DNA sequence: TGTGCCAGCAGCTTAGCGGCTAGCACAGATACGCAGTATTTT. It codes for CASSLAASTDTQYF. The whole variable domain, remainder taken from reference TRBV7-3 and TRBJ2-3, is GAGVSQTPSNKVTEKGKYVELRCDPISGHTALYWYRQSLGQGPEFLIYFQGTGAADDSGLPNDRFFAVRPEGSVSTLKIQRTERGDSAVYLCASSLAASTDTQYFGPGTRLTVL.

V is TRBV7-6 and J is TRBJ2-1; 7 nucleotides agree with TRBD1. CDR3 size: 14 residues. Germline V gene data show CDR1 as SGHVS and CDR2 as FNYEAQ. V shed 8 bases and J 6 bases; nucleotides not matched to a gene: 10. The CDR3 DNA reads as TGTGCCAGCTCTAATAGGGACAGCCCCAATGAGCAGTTCTTC. This encodes CASSNRDSPNEQFF.

CDR3 region: CASSLSGEIAKNIQYF. CDR3 bases: TGTGCCAGCAGCTTGTCAGGGGAGATAGCCAAAAACATTCAGTACTTC. The V and J genes are TRBV7-9 and TRBJ2-4, with D tentatively TRBD1 (6 bases). Per germline, CDR1 SEHNR and CDR2 FQNEAQ (reference sequence). This CDR3 is built from 16 residues. V was cut by 3 bases and J by 0 bases, with 12 bases left in between.

The rearrangement links TRBV13 to TRBJ2-1; TRBD1 aligns across 9 bases. J lost 4 bases, V lost 5 bases, and 9 bases had no gene match. The CDR3 has 16 amino acids. CDR1 is PRHDT, CDR2 FYEKMQ, per germline (reference sequence). CDR3 nucleotide sequence: TGTGCCAGCAGCGTGGCGACAGGGGGACCATACAATGAGCAGTTCTTC. Protein product: CASSVATGGPYNEQFF.

This chain connects TRBV6-1 to TRBJ1-2; D is ambiguous. The CDR3 contains 12 residues. V gave up 6 bases and J gave up 8 bases, with 13 bases separating them. Germline V lookup: CDR1 MNHNS, CDR2 SASEGT. The CDR3 reads CASRPLTEGYTF. CDR3 bases: TGTGCCAGCAGACCCCTGACGGAGGGCTACACCTTC.

The rearrangement uses TRBV15 and TRBJ2-7, with 8 nucleotides matching TRBD1. Germline CDR1 reads LNHNV; CDR2 reads YYDKDF (reference sequence). Trimming cost V 5 bases and J 2 bases; bases outside gene matches: 8. The CDR3 runs 15 residues. CDR3 region: CATSARTGRPYEQYF. In DNA form, the CDR3 reads TGTGCCACCAGCGCCCGGACAGGGCGCCCCTACGAGCAGTACTTC.